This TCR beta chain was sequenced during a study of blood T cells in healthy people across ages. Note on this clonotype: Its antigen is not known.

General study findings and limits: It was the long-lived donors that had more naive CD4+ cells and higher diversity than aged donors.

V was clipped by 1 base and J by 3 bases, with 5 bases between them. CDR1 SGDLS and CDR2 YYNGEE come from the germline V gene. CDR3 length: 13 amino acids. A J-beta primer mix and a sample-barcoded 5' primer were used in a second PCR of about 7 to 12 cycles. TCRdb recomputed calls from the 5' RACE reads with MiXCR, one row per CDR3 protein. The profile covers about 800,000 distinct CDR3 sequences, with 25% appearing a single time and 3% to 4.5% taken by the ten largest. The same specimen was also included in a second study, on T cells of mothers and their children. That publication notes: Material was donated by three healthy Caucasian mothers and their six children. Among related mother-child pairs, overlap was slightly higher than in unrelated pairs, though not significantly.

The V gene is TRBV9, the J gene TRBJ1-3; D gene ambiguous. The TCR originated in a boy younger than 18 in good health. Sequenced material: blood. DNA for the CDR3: TGTGCCAGCAGCGTATCTGATGGAAACACCATATATTTT. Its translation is CASSVSDGNTIYF.